This TCR beta chain is from a study of cytomegalovirus exposure and HLA in healthy donors. It was the roughly 130-subject validation cohort, separate from the 666-subject first cohort, to which the donors belonged. Assay used: immunoSEQ multiplex PCR; TCRdb lists only in-frame clones, some missing. The sample carries tens of thousands of clones, about 92% recorded once. Trimming took off 2 bases at V and 3 bases at J, with 13 bases between the two ends. The V gene's germline CDR1 is MGHRA and CDR2 YSYEKL. The CDR3 consists of 15 residues. The J gene is TRBJ1-1, the V gene TRBV4-1; perhaps TRBD1 as D (5 bases). This receptor was taken from a young woman in good health and CMV-seronegative. Sequenced input: PBMCs. As DNA, the CDR3 is TGCGCCAGCAGCCAACACCGGTGGGGGGACACTGAAGCTTTCTTT. This sequence encodes CASSQHRWGDTEAFF.